A selection of T cell receptor beta chains follows, all from one sample in a study of blood T cell repertoires in COVID-19. Sequencing was performed with immunoSEQ multiplex PCR; in TCRdb, only in-frame clones are kept and a portion is missing. In the table there are roughly 250,000 clones, roughly 87% of which are singletons. Sequencing input: peripheral blood. The receptor source for this set is a man aged 55-75 years who had recovered from COVID-19. Each CDR3 is given with its conserved first and last residue. The order of the fields is clone size, V gene, D gene, CDR3 length, J gene, CDR3 protein, CDR3 DNA. A D gene is named only where the DNA matches it firmly. Clone sizes are given selectively: once, few, many, or a class where the clone is expanded.

>-|TRBV12-5|TRBD2|17|TRBJ2-3
CASGLGERGTHTDTQYF
TGTGCTAGTGGTTTGGGAGAGCGGGGGACTCACACAGATACGCAGTATTTT
>-|TRBV19|-|15|TRBJ1-4
CASSAGQTTNEKLFF
TGTGCCAGTAGTGCTGGACAGACAACTAATGAAAAACTGTTTTTT
>-|TRBV5-1|TRBD1|19|TRBJ2-2
CASSLSPPGTGGVTGELFF
TGCGCCAGCAGCTTATCCCCCCCGGGGACAGGGGGAGTCACCGGGGAGCTGTTTTTT
>-|TRBV19|-|14|TRBJ2-2
CATRWTANTGELFF
TGTGCCACTAGATGGACAGCCAACACCGGGGAGCTGTTTTTT
>-|TRBV5-1|TRBD1|13|TRBJ1-4
CASSPKGQQKLFF
TGCGCCAGCAGCCCAAAGGGACAGCAAAAACTGTTTTTT
>-|TRBV10-3|-|16|TRBJ2-1
CAISESVSPPYNEQFF
TGTGCCATCAGTGAGAGCGTAAGCCCCCCCTACAATGAGCAGTTCTTC
>once|TRBV5-1|TRBD2|15|TRBJ2-3
CASSLDRAGGNTQYF
TGCGCCAGCAGCTTGGATAGAGCGGGGGGGAATACGCAGTATTTT
>-|TRBV5-1|-|14|TRBJ2-2
CASARQANTGELFF
TGCGCCAGCGCAAGACAGGCGAACACCGGGGAGCTGTTTTTT
>once|TRBV6-6|TRBD1|15|TRBJ2-7
CASSINRGLRYEQYF
TGTGCCAGCAGTATTAACAGGGGCCTCCGGTACGAGCAGTACTTC
>once|TRBV5-1|TRBD1|16|TRBJ2-2
CASSQTGGAGTGELFF
TGCGCCAGCAGCCAGACAGGGGGCGCCGGCACCGGGGAGCTGTTTTTT
>-|TRBV30|-|14|TRBJ1-2
CAWSPGAGNYGYTF
TGTGCCTGGAGCCCGGGAGCCGGCAACTATGGCTACACCTTC
>-|TRBV5-6|TRBD2|17|TRBJ2-3
CASSLDLAGGSTDTQYF
TGTGCCAGCAGCTTGGATCTAGCGGGGGGTTCAACAGATACGCAGTATTTT
>-|TRBV5-1|TRBD1|14|TRBJ2-3
CASSIQGASDTQYF
TGCGCCAGCAGCATCCAGGGGGCCTCAGATACGCAGTATTTT
>-|TRBV19|-|16|TRBJ1-5
CASSIETGYSNQPQHF
TGTGCCAGTAGTATAGAAACGGGGTATAGCAATCAGCCCCAGCATTTT
>few|TRBV4-1|TRBD1|15|TRBJ2-7
CASSVDNTGGYEQYF
TGCGCCAGCAGCGTTGATAATACAGGGGGGTACGAGCAGTACTTC